This T cell receptor (beta chain) appears in the sequencing data of a study of shared clonotypes between healthy human individuals. Study-wide background: Each donor had three CD4 naive, three CD4 memory, two CD8 naive and one CD8 memory plate.

The trim removed 8 bases at V and 2 bases at J, leaving 14 bases unmatched. This CDR3 has 19 residues. Germline lookup yields CDR1 MNHEY and CDR2 SMNVEV (reference sequence). This clone was seen once. The sorted-subset replicate PCRs were given 200 ng DNA, which is tens of thousands of T cell genomes. This table comes from immunoSEQ multiplex PCR, and its TCRdb copy is limited to in-frame clones, with some not included. The sample has over a million clones; around three quarters are singletons. This TCR was sampled from a man aged 18 to 29 in good health. Some clones in this sample may be carry-over from other donors' samples. The sample comprised memory CD4+ T cells from PBMCs. Subset of the sample: CD45RA-negative fraction. The chain employs TRBV27 and TRBJ2-1, with 14 nucleotides matching TRBD2. In DNA form, the CDR3 reads TGTGCCAGCCCGCAAAGTACCGGGACTAGCGGGAGTCCCTACAATGAGCAGTTCTTC. This gives the protein CASPQSTGTSGSPYNEQFF.